This T cell receptor beta chain was captured by sequencing in a study of blood T cell repertoires in COVID-19. About the study: Specimens from acute and convalescent COVID-19 originated in the United States, Italy and Spain. PBMCs, B-cell-depleted T cells, or T cells were the source of the cDNA or gDNA that made up the material.

Study members were between about 18 and 95 years old and lived in some 22 US regions. Two consecutive negative NP/OP PCR tests, clearance, or resolved symptoms defined Cohort 3 recovery. The germline V gene encodes CDR1 WSHSY and CDR2 SAAADI. The V end lost 0 bases, the J end lost 4 bases, and 12 bases lay between the germline ends. The CDR3 sequence is 15 residues long. Here immunoSEQ multiplex PCR was the method, and the copy in TCRdb shows in-frame clones only, minus some. The sample includes hundreds of thousands of clones, 75% to 90% seen only once; the top ten take around 7.9%. The V and J genes are TRBV10-2 and TRBJ1-1; no clear D gene. This receptor was obtained from a woman aged 60-75 years who had recovered from COVID-19. The sequencing input was PBMCs or T cells enriched from blood (not recorded which). CDR3 region: CASSESSQWSTEAFF. The DNA of the CDR3 is TGCGCCAGCAGTGAGTCGAGCCAGTGGAGCACTGAAGCTTTCTTT.